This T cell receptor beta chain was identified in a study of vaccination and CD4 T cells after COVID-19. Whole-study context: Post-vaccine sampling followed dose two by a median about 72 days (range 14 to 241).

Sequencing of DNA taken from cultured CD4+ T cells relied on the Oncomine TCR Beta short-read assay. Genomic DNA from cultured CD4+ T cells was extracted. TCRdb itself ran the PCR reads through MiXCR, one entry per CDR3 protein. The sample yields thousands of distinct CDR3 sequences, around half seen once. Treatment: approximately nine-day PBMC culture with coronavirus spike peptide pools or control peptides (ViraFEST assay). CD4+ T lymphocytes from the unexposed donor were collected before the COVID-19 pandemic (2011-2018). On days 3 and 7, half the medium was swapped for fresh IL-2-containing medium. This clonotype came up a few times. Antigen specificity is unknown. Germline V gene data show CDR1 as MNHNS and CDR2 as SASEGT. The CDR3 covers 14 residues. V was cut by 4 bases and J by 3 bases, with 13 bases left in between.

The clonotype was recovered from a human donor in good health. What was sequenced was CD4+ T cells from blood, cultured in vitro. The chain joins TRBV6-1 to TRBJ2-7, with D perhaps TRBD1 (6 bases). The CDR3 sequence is CASSAADSIYEQYF. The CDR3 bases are TGTGCCAGCAGTGCCGCGGACAGCATCTACGAGCAGTACTTC.